One sample yielded the 4 T cell receptor beta chains listed below, sequenced in a study of blood T cell repertoires in COVID-19. The repertoire was sequenced with immunoSEQ multiplex PCR; TCRdb's copy has only in-frame clones and lacks some. The repertoire consists of roughly 62,000 clones, with around 84% occurring once and the leading ten covering under 8%. The sequencing sample was made of peripheral blood. Receptors were obtained from a human donor with active COVID-19. The donor label of this sample is uncertain.

CDR3 coding DNA: TGCACCTCGACTAGTGCAGAGACCCAGTACTTC. Protein sequence: CTSTSAETQYF. The V call is TRBV29-1, the J call TRBJ2-5; a possible D gene is TRBD2 (6 bases). The germline V gene encodes CDR1 SQVTM and CDR2 ANQGSEA. The CDR3 contains 11 residues.

The J gene is TRBJ1-3, the V gene TRBV28; D is undetermined. The length of the CDR3 is 15 residues. Per the germline V gene, CDR1 is MDHEN and CDR2 is SYDVKM. V shed 1 base and J shed 1 base, with 8 bases lying between them. CDR3 amino acids: CASSLSLLSGNTIYF. CDR3 DNA sequence: TGTGCCAGCAGTTTATCCCTATTATCTGGAAACACCATATATTTT.

The V and J genes are TRBV30 and TRBJ1-3, with TRBD1 matching 11 bases. From germline, CDR1 is GTSNPN and CDR2 SVGIG (reference sequence). The CDR3 has 16 residues. V gave up 3 bases and J gave up 4 bases; unmatched junction bases: 8. This CDR3 reads CAWSHRDRGAGNTIYF. Here the CDR3 DNA reads TGTGCCTGGAGCCACCGGGACAGGGGGGCCGGAAACACCATATATTTT.

The rearrangement links TRBV2 to TRBJ2-5; 8 bases match TRBD1. V trimming: 7 bases; J trimming: 4 bases; junction bases outside the gene matches: 8. The CDR3 is 14 amino acids. The V gene's germline CDR1 is SNHLY and CDR2 FYNNEI. In DNA, the CDR3 is TGTGCCAGCAACATACAGGGGACAGGAGAGACCCAGTACTTC. Protein: CASNIQGTGETQYF.